The subject of this entry is one T cell receptor beta chain. The antigen is not known. This table comes from immunoSEQ multiplex PCR, and its TCRdb copy is limited to in-frame clones, with some not included. The sample has under 300,000 clones, about three quarters seen once; the top ten hold less than 20%. The data belong to a study of cytotoxic CD8 clonotypes in ibrutinib-treated CLL. Whole-study findings and limits: Against age-matched healthy donors, baseline clonality ran higher and tracked circulating CD8+ T-cell counts.

Per germline, CDR1 MGHDK and CDR2 SYGVNS. CDR3 size: 13 residues. Deletions cut 3 bases from V and 0 bases from J, with 4 bases between. The sample consisted of PBMCs, taken after 24 months of ibrutinib treatment. The receptor was derived from a human donor with chronic lymphocytic leukemia. This rearrangement joins TRBV25-1 to TRBJ2-3; D is undetermined. CDR3 sequence reads: CASSDYSTDTQYF. CDR3 sequence (DNA): TGTGCCAGCAGTGATTACAGCACAGATACGCAGTATTTT.